The rows below give T cell receptor beta chains drawn from one sample of a study of shared clonotypes between healthy human individuals. Data came from immunoSEQ multiplex PCR; TCRdb stores just in-frame clones and leaves some out. The sample includes more than 900,000 clones, about four fifths of them seen just once. Material: memory CD4+ T cells from PBMCs. The receptors were sampled from a man younger than 30 in good health. Some clones in this sample may be carry-over from other donors' samples. Each CDR3 is given without its conserved first and last residue. Rows give clone size only sometimes, using once, few, many, or a class for an expanded clone.

>NA|TRBJ1-1|TRBV28
ASRLSTEAF
>few|TRBJ1-5|TRBV5-4
ASSRDRGNQPQH
>once|TRBJ2-3|TRBV27
ASSPRGRNTQY
>NA|TRBJ1-2|TRBV7-3
ASSLTGQPTRSGYT
>NA|TRBJ2-5|TRBV20-1
SAKGGETQY
>few|TRBJ2-1|TRBV11-3
ASSFQYNEQF
>NA|TRBJ2-1|TRBV2
ASREALVAGVREQF
>NA|TRBJ2-7|TRBV11-3
ASSIRGSDDEQY
>NA|TRBJ1-5|TRBV18
ASSPSKNYQPQH
>NA|TRBJ2-5|TRBV7-9
ASKARERQETQY
>NA|TRBJ2-5|TRBV29-1
SGQDRSETQY
>once|TRBJ2-2|TRBV11-2
ASSSRLAGAAGELF
>NA|TRBJ2-3|TRBV29-1
SAAAGLAGSDTQY
>NA|TRBJ2-2|TRBV9
ASSVRVAVNTGELF
>NA|TRBJ2-5|TRBV27
ASSLSRAETQY
>NA|TRBJ2-7|TRBV28
ASSRGLAGNGEQY
>NA|TRBJ1-4|TRBV5-1
ASSLLFSLSGEKLF
>NA|TRBJ2-5|TRBV5-1
ASSSGTSGGGETQY
>NA|TRBJ2-1|TRBV27
ASSQTTGTSYNEQF
>NA|TRBJ1-5|TRBV5-6
ASSFLGGNQPQH
>NA|TRBJ2-6|TRBV4-2
ASSQDVYASGANVLT
>NA|TRBJ2-7|TRBV7-9
ASNDRAEGEQY
>NA|TRBJ2-2|TRBV28
ASSLSGGSGTGELF
>NA|TRBJ2-7|TRBV19
ASRAGLLYEQY
>NA|TRBJ2-4|TRBV7-9
ASSFDGQGRENIQY
>NA|TRBJ1-5|TRBV7-9
ASSLVGFGQPQH
>NA|TRBJ1-5|TRBV21-1
ASSKGRDRVLRNQPQH
>NA|TRBJ2-5|TRBV28
ASSGGGSRKETQY
>NA|TRBJ1-1|TRBV11-2
ASSSLQGRAEAF
>NA|TRBJ1-5|TRBV5-8
ASSFWPPTGNQPQH
>NA|TRBJ1-5|TRBV28
ASRKTGFGQPQH
>NA|TRBJ1-4|TRBV28
ASSITGRNEKLF
>NA|TRBJ2-1|TRBV27
ASTSMGRGAGYNEQF
>few|TRBJ2-3|TRBV5-1
ASSRMVRPDTQY
>NA|TRBJ2-1|TRBV29-1
SVGSREQF
>few|TRBJ2-7|TRBV10-3
AIGTVSYEQY
>NA|TRBJ2-7|TRBV4-2
ASSPASGTGYEQY